This T cell receptor beta chain was recovered during a study of neurological immune-mediated disorders. General study results and limits: Healthy controls had more TCR clonal expansion than multiple sclerosis, which showed the least, whereas HTLV-1-associated myelopathy showed the most.

TCRdb reanalysed the 5' RACE reads using MiXCR and keeps one entry per CDR3 protein. This table has about 36,000 distinct CDR3 sequences, 10% to 13% appearing once. The sample holds many counts of this clonotype. Its antigen is unknown. Sequenced: PBMCs. This TCR was recovered from a woman aged 30 to 39 with HTLV-1-associated myelopathy (HAM/TSP).

The CDR3 sequence is CSARGGTSGAYNEQFF. The DNA for the CDR3 is TGCAGTGCTAGAGGGGGGACTAGCGGGGCCTACAATGAGCAGTTCTTC. The rearrangement uses TRBV20-1 and TRBJ2-1; TRBD2 agrees at 13 bases. The V gene end was trimmed by 1 base and the J gene end by 2 bases; junction bases not matched to a gene: 2. Germline CDR1 is DFQATT and CDR2 is SNEGSKA (reference sequence). The CDR3 is 16 residues long.